This T cell receptor (beta chain) appears in the sequencing data of a study of cytomegalovirus exposure and HLA in healthy donors. Overall study context: In a later analysis, the roughly 110 validation repertoires were reported to have used the same platform as the roughly 730 first-cohort repertoires. Study observations and caveats: Reported performance of the classifier showed diagnosis of cytomegalovirus status with high specificity and sensitivity. In vitro confirmation showed a few CMV-associated chains to be CMV antigen specific.

About this clone: Its antigen is still unknown.

The data were produced by immunoSEQ multiplex PCR, yet TCRdb's version contains in-frame clones alone and is incomplete. The sample carries some 110,000 clones, about 87% recorded once. This CDR3 contains 14 residues. V was clipped by 3 bases and J by 3 bases, with 11 bases between them. CDR1 is MNHNS, CDR2 SASEGT, per germline. Sequencing input: PBMCs. The chain is built from TRBV6-1 and TRBJ2-5; D remains unclear. The TCR originated in a young woman in good health and CMV-seropositive. For the CDR3, the DNA is TGTGCCAGCAGTGACATTTCAGGAAAAGAGACCCAGTACTTC. Its translation: CASSDISGKETQYF.